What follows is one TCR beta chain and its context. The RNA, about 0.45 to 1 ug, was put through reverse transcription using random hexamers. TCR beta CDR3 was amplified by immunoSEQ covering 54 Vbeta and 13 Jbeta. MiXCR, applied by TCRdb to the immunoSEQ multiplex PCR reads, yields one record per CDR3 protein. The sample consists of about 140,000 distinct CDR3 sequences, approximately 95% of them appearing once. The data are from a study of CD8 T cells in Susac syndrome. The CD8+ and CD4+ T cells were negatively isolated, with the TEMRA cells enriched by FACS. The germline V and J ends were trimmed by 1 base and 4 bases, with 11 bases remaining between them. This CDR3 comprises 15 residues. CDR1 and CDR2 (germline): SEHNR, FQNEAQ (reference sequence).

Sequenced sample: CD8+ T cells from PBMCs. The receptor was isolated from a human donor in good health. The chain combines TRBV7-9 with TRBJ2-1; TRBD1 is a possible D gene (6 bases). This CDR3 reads CASSLVGQGYNEQFF. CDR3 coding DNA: TGTGCCAGCAGCTTAGTCGGCCAGGGGTACAATGAGCAGTTCTTC. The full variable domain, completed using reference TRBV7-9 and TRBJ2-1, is DTGVSQNPRHKITKRGQNVTFRCDPISEHNRLYWYRQTLGQGPEFLTYFQNEAQLEKSRLLSDRFSAERPKGSFSTLEIQRTEQGDSAMYLCASSLVGQGYNEQFFGPGTRLTVL.